The source of this T cell receptor (beta chain) is a study of tissue T cells after allogeneic stem cell transplantation. Deletions cut 1 base from V and 1 base from J, with 10 bases between. The CDR3 is made up of 15 amino acids. CDR1 is NNHNN and CDR2 is SYGAGS in the germline V gene (reference sequence). With regard to this clone: Gene labels here are mouse ones. From the germline J gene comes the end of the CDR3, since the read stops 1 residue before it.

Assay used: immunoSEQ multiplex PCR; TCRdb lists only in-frame clones, some missing. The sample contains some 22,000 clones, around 70% of which appear only once. The clonotype was recovered from a female BALB/c mouse in good health. Strain haplotype (MHC): H2-d. Sequencing was carried out using spleen. V usage is TRBV13-2 and J usage is TRBJ2-3, with D perhaps matching TRBD2 (7 bases). The CDR3 is CASGDWGAGAETLYF. CDR3 DNA (partial): TGTGCCAGCGGTGATTGGGGGGCGGGTGCAGAAACGCTGTAT.